What follows describes a single TCR beta chain. Its antigen is still unknown. PCR used 60 Vbeta primers and 13 Jbeta primers. The method was immunoSEQ multiplex PCR; TCRdb's version includes in-frame clones alone and lacks a portion of them. The sample consists of some 85,000 clones, about four fifths of them appearing once. The data are from a study of cytomegalovirus exposure and HLA in healthy donors. Study findings and constraints: For most subjects, TCR beta sequences were reported to predict HLA-A and HLA-B alleles with accuracy. Most likely, a cluster of highly shared sequence variants arose as a sequencing artifact.

Trimming took off 7 bases at V and 4 bases at J, with 16 bases between the two ends. Per the germline V gene, CDR1 is MNHEY and CDR2 is SVGAGI. This CDR3 spans 14 amino acids. This receptor was identified in a young man in good health and CMV-seropositive. The source material was PBMCs. The V call is TRBV6-5, the J call TRBJ1-2, with D tentatively TRBD1 (6 bases). Here the CDR3 DNA reads TGTGCCAGCACCGCTCGGGGGGCCCTCTATGGCTACACCTTC. It yields the protein CASTARGALYGYTF.